This T cell receptor (beta chain) was recovered during a study of post-analysis software for immune sequencing data. Across the whole study: Included among the disease courses, which were recorded for the cohort, were relapsing-remitting, secondary progressive and progressive-relapsing multiple sclerosis.

Study-wide points: TRBV5-6, TRBV5-1 and TRBV20-1 were among several TRBV segments more frequent in patients than controls. Strong same-batch co-clustering of samples appeared with F measure clustering. Compared against controls, patients with multiple sclerosis displayed significantly lower normalized Chao1 diversity.

This CDR3 has 19 amino acids. Trimming took 4 bases from V and 6 from J; bases not matched to a gene: 11. Germline values: CDR1 KGHDR, CDR2 SFDVKD. The TCR beta cDNA libraries carried unique molecular identifiers. T cells numbering roughly 1 to 10 million yielded approximately 500,000 cDNA molecules. TCRdb reanalysed the PCR reads using MiXCR and keeps one entry per CDR3 protein. The sample holds hundreds of thousands of distinct CDR3 sequences; about 60% are singletons and the top ten take about 11%. As regards this clonotype: What it recognizes is unknown.

The receptor was derived from a girl aged 2-15 years with multiple sclerosis. Specimen: blood. The gene calls are TRBV24-1 and TRBJ2-1; 16 nucleotides agree with TRBD2. CDR3 sequence: CATSDAGGTSGRALNEQFF. The CDR3 DNA reads as TGTGCCACCAGTGACGCCGGGGGGACTAGCGGGAGGGCCCTCAATGAGCAGTTCTTC.